One and the same sample provided the 21 T cell receptor beta chains below, sequenced in a study of OX40 agonist ivuxolimab in advanced cancers. Here immunoSEQ multiplex PCR was the method, and the copy in TCRdb shows in-frame clones only, minus some. This table has about 55,000 clones, approximately 80% appearing once. Here the sequenced sample was CD4+ or CD8+ T cells sorted from blood, taken in a trial of the OX40 agonist ivuxolimab. All receptors derive from an adult with an advanced solid tumor such as melanoma, head and neck, liver or kidney cancer.

This clone appeared a single time. This sequence joins TRBV9 and TRBJ1-1; maybe TRBD1 (5 bases). The V gene's germline CDR1 is SGDLS and CDR2 YYNGEE. This CDR3 spans 14 amino acids. Deletions cut 4 bases from V and 5 bases from J, with 15 bases between. CDR3 in amino acids: CASSLKQGRTEAFF. The CDR3 nucleotides are TGTGCCAGCAGCCTCAAGCAGGGACGAACTGAAGCTTTCTTT.

This chain joins TRBV15 and TRBJ1-1; 10 positions match TRBD1. The germline V gene has CDR1 LNHNV and CDR2 YYDKDF (reference sequence). V was pared by 4 bases and J by 5 bases, with 4 bases of the junction left unmatched. CDR3 length equals 14 residues. CDR3 nucleotide sequence: TGTGCCACCAGCAAGGGACAGGGGCATACTGAAGCTTTCTTT. Translated: CATSKGQGHTEAFF.

This clone turned up a few times. The chain has TRBV18 and TRBJ1-1, with D maybe TRBD1 (6 bases). The CDR3 sequence is 15 residues long. Germline V gene lookup returns CDR1 KGHSH and CDR2 LQKENI. V lost 3 bases to trimming and J lost 0 bases, with 11 bases between them. Here the CDR3 reads CASSPTTGVNTEAFF. The CDR3 coding sequence is TGTGCCAGCTCACCTACGACAGGAGTGAACACTGAAGCTTTCTTT.

The chain recombines TRBV16 with TRBJ1-5; no clear D gene. V was clipped by 3 bases and J by 9 bases, with 9 bases between them. CDR3 length equals 12 residues. The germline gives CDR1 KGHSY, CDR2 FQNENV. The DNA for the CDR3 is TGTGCCAGCAGCCACCCCGAGGGGCCCCAGCATTTT. Translating gives CASSHPEGPQHF.

The table lists this clone with a count of one. This chain joins TRBV4-1 and TRBJ2-1, with 11 bases that match TRBD2. V shed 5 bases and J 9 bases; nucleotides not matched to a gene: 18. Looked up from germline, CDR1 is MGHRA and CDR2 is YSYEKL. The CDR3 has 18 amino acids. For the CDR3, the DNA is TGCGCCAGCAGCGCTGATCCACAGGGGCTTAGCGGGAGGGGTGAGCAGTTCTTC. It yields the protein CASSADPQGLSGRGEQFF.

The chain joins TRBV7-9 to TRBJ2-5; tentatively, D is TRBD1 (7 bases). The CDR3 extends over 12 amino acids. The germline CDR1 and CDR2 sequences are SEHNR and FQNEAQ (reference sequence). V lost 7 bases to trimming and J lost 5 bases, with 11 bases between them. The CDR3 is CASTPGGETQYF. CDR3 sequence (DNA): TGTGCCAGCACTCCAGGGGGGGAGACCCAGTACTTC.

V usage is TRBV29-1 and J usage is TRBJ2-7; 11 bases map to TRBD1. The V and J ends lost 4 bases and 2 bases, in that order; junction bases with no gene match: 1. Looked up from germline, CDR1 is SQVTM and CDR2 is ANQGSEA. The CDR3 runs 13 residues. DNA of the CDR3: TGCAGCGTTGGGGGACAGGGGGCCTACGAGCAGTACTTC. Its translation: CSVGGQGAYEQYF.

The V gene is TRBV19, the J gene TRBJ1-4; TRBD1 is a possible D gene (5 bases). Trimming pared 1 base from V and 10 bases from J, leaving 22 bases between. Germline loops: CDR1 LNHDA, CDR2 SQIVND (reference sequence). This CDR3 is 17 amino acids long. The CDR3 reads CASSIGTHTGPGLKLFF. For the CDR3, the DNA is TGTGCCAGTAGTATAGGTACCCACACAGGACCCGGTCTAAAACTGTTTTTT.

The chain couples TRBV29-1 to TRBJ2-1, with 10 positions matching TRBD1. CDR1 is SQVTM, CDR2 ANQGSEA, per germline. V trimming: 6 bases; J trimming: 0 bases; junction bases outside the gene matches: 8. The CDR3 contains 16 residues. The CDR3 DNA follows: TGCAGCGTACGGGACAGGGGATCTCCCTCCTACAATGAGCAGTTCTTC. It yields the protein CSVRDRGSPSYNEQFF.

This clone has just one count. The chain is built from TRBV19 and TRBJ2-7, with D maybe TRBD1 (5 bases). The germline gives CDR1 LNHDA, CDR2 SQIVND (reference sequence). Trimming pared 6 bases from V and 2 bases from J, leaving 11 bases between. CDR3 length equals 13 residues. CDR3 protein: CASSPTVTYEQYF. The CDR3 coding sequence is TGTGCCAGTAGCCCGACAGTTACCTACGAGCAGTACTTC.

In DNA form, the CDR3 reads TGTGCCAGCACCCCATCCGGGACAGGGTTTAACGAGCAGTTCTTC. It is translated as CASTPSGTGFNEQFF. The chain carries TRBV6-1 and TRBJ2-1; 9 bases map to TRBD1. V gave up 7 bases and J gave up 10 bases; unmatched junction bases: 14. Germline V gives CDR1 MNHNS, CDR2 SASEGT. The CDR3 totals 15 residues.

The V and J genes are TRBV4-3 and TRBJ1-6; TRBD1 aligns across 7 bases. Trimming at V came to 1 base and at J to 7 bases, leaving 7 bases not matched to a gene. The CDR3 is made up of 16 amino acids. CDR1 and CDR2 from the germline V gene are LGHNA and YSLEER. CDR3 coding DNA: TGCGCCAGCAGCCAAGTTCAGACAGGGAGGAATTCACCCCTCCACTTT. This translates into CASSQVQTGRNSPLHF.

Concerning this clone: An end of the junction does not agree with germline; a read error may underlie this. This chain links TRBV5-4 with TRBJ1-1; 7 nucleotides match TRBD1. Germline V gene lookup returns CDR1 SGHNT and CDR2 YYREEE (reference sequence). The CDR3 totals 14 residues. CDR3 bases: TGCGCCAGCAGCCACGGGACAGCGAACACTGAAGCTTTCTTT. Its translation is CASSHGTANTEAFF. Combining the CDR3 with reference TRBV5-4 and TRBJ1-1 gives the whole variable domain ETGVTQSPTHLIKTRGQQVTLRCSSQSGHNTVSWYQQALGQGPQFIFQYYREEENGRGNFPPRFSGLQFPNYSSELNVNALELDDSALYLCASSHGTANTEAFFGQGTRLTVV.

CDR3 DNA sequence: TGTGCCAGCAGTTTAGGCGGTCAACAAGAGACCCAGTACTTC. Translated: CASSLGGQQETQYF. V is TRBV28 and J is TRBJ2-5; D not certain. The CDR3 is made up of 14 amino acids. Germline CDR1 and CDR2: MDHEN and SYDVKM. The V end lost 2 bases, the J end lost 2 bases, and 9 bases lay between the germline ends.

The chain links TRBV5-1 to TRBJ1-1; 9 nucleotides agree with TRBD1. J lost 3 bases, V lost 0 bases, and 0 bases had no gene match. From germline, CDR1 is SGHRS and CDR2 YFSETQ. CDR3 size: 14 residues. CDR3 amino acids: CASSLGDRDTEAFF. CDR3 nucleotides: TGCGCCAGCAGCTTGGGGGACAGGGACACTGAAGCTTTCTTT.

The chain employs TRBV18 and TRBJ1-2, with 7 bases aligning to TRBD1. Germline V gives CDR1 KGHSH, CDR2 LQKENI. The J segment lost 11 bases and the V segment lost 6 bases, leaving 21 bases of the junction unmatched. The CDR3 runs 16 residues. The CDR3 here is CASSTIRQGFDSGYTF. CDR3 DNA sequence: TGTGCCAGCTCGACCATTAGACAGGGTTTCGACTCGGGGTACACCTTC. Looking up the rest from reference TRBV18 and TRBJ1-2 gives the full variable domain: NAGVMQNPRHLVRRRGQEARLRCSPMKGHSHVYWYRQLPEEGLKFMVYLQKENIIDESGMPKERFSAEFPKEGPSILRIQQVVRGDSAAYFCASSTIRQGFDSGYTFGSGTRLTVV.

J is TRBJ2-3 and V is TRBV27, with 7 bases that match TRBD2. Trimming cost V 2 bases and J 1 base; bases outside gene matches: 3. CDR1 and CDR2 from the germline V gene are MNHEY and SMNVEV (reference sequence). CDR3 length: 15 amino acids. The CDR3 here is CASSLRGVGTDTQYF. In DNA form, the CDR3 reads TGTGCCAGCAGTTTACGGGGGGTAGGCACAGATACGCAGTATTTT.

The chain combines TRBV4-1 with TRBJ1-2; D is perhaps TRBD1 (5 bases). The length of the CDR3 is 20 residues. Between the trimmed V and J ends, which lost 6 bases and 0 bases, there was a span of 29 bases. Per germline, CDR1 MGHRA and CDR2 YSYEKL. CDR3 bases: TGCGCCAGCAGACCTTATGCGCCGGGGCCGCGACAGAGTCCTAACTATGGCTACACCTTC. It yields the protein CASRPYAPGPRQSPNYGYTF.

The chain recombines TRBV4-3 with TRBJ1-1, with 7 nucleotides matching TRBD1. V lost 0 bases and J lost 4; bases outside the gene matches: 5. CDR1 is LGHNA, CDR2 YSLEER, per germline. This CDR3 contains 15 residues. CDR3 amino acids: CASSQDPAGGTEAFF. CDR3 nucleotide sequence: TGCGCCAGCAGCCAAGATCCCGCAGGGGGCACTGAAGCTTTCTTT.

V is TRBV5-4 and J is TRBJ2-6; TRBD1 aligns across 9 bases. This CDR3 is built from 18 residues. CDR1 SGHNT and CDR2 YYREEE come from the germline V gene (reference sequence). The J segment lost 0 bases and the V segment lost 0 bases, leaving 4 bases of the junction unmatched. CDR3 protein: CASSLGQGGFSGANVLTF. DNA of the CDR3: TGTGCCAGCAGCTTGGGACAGGGGGGATTCTCTGGGGCCAACGTCCTGACTTTC.

The chain couples TRBV7-2 to TRBJ1-1; D possibly corresponds to TRBD1 (5 bases). The V gene lost 0 bases and the J gene lost 5 bases, with 7 bases spanning the gap. Germline V lookup: CDR1 SGHTA, CDR2 FQGNSA. The length of the CDR3 is 13 residues. The CDR3 is CASSLAWGTEAFF. The CDR3 DNA follows: TGTGCCAGCAGCTTAGCGTGGGGGACTGAAGCTTTCTTT.